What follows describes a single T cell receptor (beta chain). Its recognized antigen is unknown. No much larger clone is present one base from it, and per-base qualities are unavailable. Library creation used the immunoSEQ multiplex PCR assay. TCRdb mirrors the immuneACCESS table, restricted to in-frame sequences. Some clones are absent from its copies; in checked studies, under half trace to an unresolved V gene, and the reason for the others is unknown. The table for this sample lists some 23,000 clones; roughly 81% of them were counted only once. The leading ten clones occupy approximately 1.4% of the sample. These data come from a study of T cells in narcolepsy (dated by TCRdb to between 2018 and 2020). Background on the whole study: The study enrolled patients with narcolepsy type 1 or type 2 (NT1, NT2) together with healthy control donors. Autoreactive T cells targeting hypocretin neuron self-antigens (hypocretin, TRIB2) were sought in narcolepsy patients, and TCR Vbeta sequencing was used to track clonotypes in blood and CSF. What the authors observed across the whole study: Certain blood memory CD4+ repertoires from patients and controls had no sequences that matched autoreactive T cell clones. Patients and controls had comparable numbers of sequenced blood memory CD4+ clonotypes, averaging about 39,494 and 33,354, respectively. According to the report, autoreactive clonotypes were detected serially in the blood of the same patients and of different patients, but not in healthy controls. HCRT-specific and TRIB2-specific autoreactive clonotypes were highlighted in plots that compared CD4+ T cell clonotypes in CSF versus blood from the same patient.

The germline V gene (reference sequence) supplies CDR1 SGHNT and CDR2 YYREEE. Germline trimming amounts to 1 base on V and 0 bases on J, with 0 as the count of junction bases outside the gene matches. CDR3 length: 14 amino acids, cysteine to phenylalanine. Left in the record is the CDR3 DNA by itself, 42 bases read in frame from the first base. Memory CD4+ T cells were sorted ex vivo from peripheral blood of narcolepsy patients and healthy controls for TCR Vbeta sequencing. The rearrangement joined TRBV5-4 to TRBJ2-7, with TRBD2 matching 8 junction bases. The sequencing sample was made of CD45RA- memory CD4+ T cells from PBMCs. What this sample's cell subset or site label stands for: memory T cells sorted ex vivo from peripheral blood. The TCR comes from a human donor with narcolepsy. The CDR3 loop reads CASSLTSGSYEQYF. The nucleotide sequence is TGTGCCAGCAGCTTGACTAGCGGCTCCTACGAGCAGTACTTC.